The present T cell receptor beta chain was sequenced within a study of blood T cells in healthy people across ages. Alongside a J-beta primer mix, a sample-barcoded 5' primer served in a second PCR lasting roughly 6 to 12 cycles. MiXCR, applied by TCRdb to the 5' RACE reads, yields one record per CDR3 protein. The data show 750,000 to 1,000,000 distinct CDR3 sequences, 25% to 35% seen once. Looked up from germline, CDR1 is MNHEY and CDR2 is SVGAGI. The ends were cut back, 2 bases at V and 3 bases at J, with 7 bases in the middle. This CDR3 contains 13 residues. These data are also associated with another study on T cells of mothers and their children.

The chain links TRBV6-5 to TRBJ1-2, with D tentatively TRBD1 (5 bases). The clonotype comes from a woman in her thirties or forties in good health. Sequences were obtained from blood. The CDR3 region is CASSYRGHYGYTF. The CDR3 DNA reads TGTGCCAGCAGTTACAGGGGACACTATGGCTACACCTTC.